The entry that follows covers one TCR beta chain sequence. These data belong to a study of blood T cell repertoires in COVID-19. Study background: Researchers got acute and convalescent COVID-19 samples from the United States, Italy and Spain. T cells, B-cell-depleted T cells, or PBMCs supplied cDNA or gDNA.

Losses at the gene ends were 0 bases for V and 4 bases for J; bases not matched to a gene: 2. This CDR3 comprises 15 residues. CDR1 and CDR2 (germline): SGHAT, FQNNGV. In the original processing: Cell counts per sample came from amplifying reference gene primers. Profiled with immunoSEQ multiplex PCR; TCRdb holds only in-frame clones, not every one. Clone size and V and J calls were adopted from that table, with D and trimming inferred from the DNA. The table lists about 230,000 clones, around 84% of them singletons. The chain uses TRBV11-2 and TRBJ2-1; TRBD2 agrees at 8 bases. The receptor was derived from a man in his forties who had recovered from COVID-19. The sequencing input was peripheral blood. In DNA, the CDR3 is TGTGCCAGCAGCTTAGATACTAGCGGATACAATGAGCAGTTCTTC. Translation: CASSLDTSGYNEQFF.